Included here is one T cell receptor beta chain sequence, with context. This entry belongs to a study of control samples from healthy donors and cancer patients. The method was immunoSEQ multiplex PCR; TCRdb's version includes in-frame clones alone and lacks a portion of them. The table lists about 100,000 clones, roughly 80% of them singletons, with approximately 20% in the top ten. Unmatched junction bases numbered 4, after V lost 4 bases and J lost 4 bases. The germline V gene has CDR1 SGHRS and CDR2 YFSETQ. The CDR3 runs 15 residues. This chain connects TRBV5-1 to TRBJ2-1, with 11 nucleotides matching TRBD2. Specimen: blood. This receptor was taken from a man aged 25-45 years in good health. CDR3 protein: CASSPTSGGYNEQFF. The CDR3 coding sequence is TGCGCCAGCAGCCCTACTAGCGGGGGATACAATGAGCAGTTCTTC.